A single T cell receptor beta chain is shown here with its context. There are 13 residues in the CDR3. V dropped 10 bases and J dropped 6 bases, with 16 bases sitting between them. Stated time point: naive CD8 control sorted from an acute-time-point sample. The data were produced by immunoSEQ multiplex PCR, yet TCRdb's version contains in-frame clones alone and is incomplete. The sample lists around 34,000 clones, roughly 89% occurring once. This record belongs to a study of CD8 T cells in acute hepatitis C reinfection. The TCR comes from a young man with chronic hepatitis C. This sequence joins TRBV5-3 and TRBJ1-4; D possibly corresponds to TRBD1 (5 bases). TRBV5-3 is labeled an ORF, and its function is uncertain. The sequencing sample was made of naive CD8+ T cells from PBMCs. The CDR3 DNA reads as TGTGCCGGTAGGGACGGATCTTATGAAAAACTGTTTTTT. It specifies CAGRDGSYEKLFF.